Included here is one T cell receptor (beta chain) sequence, with context. This sample was taken from a study of shared clonotypes between healthy human individuals. The CDR3 is made up of 13 amino acids. From germline, CDR1 is SGDLS and CDR2 YYNGEE. V lost 0 bases to trimming and J lost 6 bases, with 7 bases between them. Only in-frame clones appear in the TCRdb table, and some are missing; sequencing was by immunoSEQ multiplex PCR. The table shows more than 2 million clones, with approximately 96% occurring only once. Sample: naive CD4+ T cells sorted from blood. Documented subset: CD45RA+ positively selected. This clonotype was sampled from a man in his late teens or twenties in good health. The chain combines TRBV9 with TRBJ1-5; no firm D call. CDR3 nucleotide sequence: TGTGCCAGCAGCGTAGCTTTGGGTCAGCCCCAGCATTTT. This codes for CASSVALGQPQHF.